A single sample is the source of the 27 T cell receptor beta chains below, sequenced in a study of siplizumab effects on memory and regulatory T cells (dated by TCRdb to the late 2010s). Library construction relied on the immunoSEQ multiplex PCR assay. TCRdb took over this immuneACCESS table, retaining in-frame rearrangements with V and J assigned. Such tables are incomplete; in checked studies, under half of the missing clones stem from an unresolved V gene, and the remainder is unexplained. In this sample the table shows approximately 100,000 clones, roughly 94% of which occur a single time. Jointly, the top ten make up about 0.7% of the sample. Source material: Tregs sorted from blood. The receptors shown here come from a human donor in good health.

V usage is TRBV23-1 and J usage is TRBJ2-7; perhaps TRBD1 as D (6 bases). TRBV23-1 belongs to the ORF category, with a function that is uncertain. CDR3 length equals 16 residues. Trimming left V 0 bases short and J 3 bases short, with 15 bases between. Written as DNA, the CDR3 is TGCGCCAGCAGTCAATCTGTCCCTACAGGGTTCTACGAGCAGTACTTC. Translation gives CASSQSVPTGFYEQYF.

The J gene is TRBJ2-1, the V gene TRBV5-1; possibly TRBD1 for D (6 bases). In germline, CDR1 is SGHRS, CDR2 YFSETQ. The V end lost 6 bases, the J end lost 0 bases, and 19 bases lay between the germline ends. There are 17 residues in the CDR3. The CDR3: CASTSGAGVSSYNEQFF. As DNA, the CDR3 is TGCGCCAGCACCTCAGGGGCAGGGGTTAGCTCCTACAATGAGCAGTTCTTC. Full variable domain (remainder filled in from reference TRBV5-1 and TRBJ2-1): KAGVTQTPRYLIKTRGQQVTLSCSPISGHRSVSWYQQTPGQGLQFLFEYFSETQRNKGNFPGRFSGRQFSNSRSEMNVSTLELGDSALYLCASTSGAGVSSYNEQFFGPGTRLTVL.

The chain carries TRBV11-3 and TRBJ2-5, with 14 bases identical to TRBD2. Germline CDR1 reads SGHNT; CDR2 reads YENEEA. The CDR3 has 17 residues. V lost 4 bases and J lost 5; bases outside the gene matches: 9. DNA for the CDR3: TGTGCCAGCAGCTCAGGACTAGCGGGAGGTTCGGTGGAGACCCAGTACTTC. Translation: CASSSGLAGGSVETQYF.

The V gene is TRBV7-9, the J gene TRBJ2-1; D gene ambiguous. Germline V gene data show CDR1 as SEHNR and CDR2 as FQNEAQ (reference sequence). Trimming shortened V by 1 base and J by 8 bases, and 9 bases separated the two germline ends. This CDR3 contains 13 residues. Here the CDR3 reads CASSLEASHEQFF. The DNA for the CDR3 is TGTGCCAGCAGCTTAGAAGCGTCTCATGAGCAGTTCTTC.

This sequence joins TRBV6-5 and TRBJ1-4; D is possibly TRBD1 (5 bases). CDR1 MNHEY and CDR2 SVGAGI come from the germline V gene. This CDR3 has 12 residues. Trimming took off 8 bases at V and 7 bases at J, with 11 bases between the two ends. CDR3 sequence (DNA): TGTGCCAGCCGGGGGTATAGTGAAAAACTGTTTTTT. Translating it yields CASRGYSEKLFF.

The chain combines TRBV5-1 with TRBJ2-5; 7 bases match TRBD2. V lost 0 bases and J lost 5; bases outside the gene matches: 7. There are 15 residues in the CDR3. Germline V CDR1 and CDR2: SGHRS, YFSETQ. The CDR3 DNA follows: TGCGCCAGCAGCTTGGCTAGCGGTGATTGGGAGACCCAGTACTTC. Its protein is CASSLASGDWETQYF.

The gene calls are TRBV19 and TRBJ1-4; D is unclear. Trimming left V 6 bases short and J 6 bases short, with 17 bases between. The CDR3 length is 15 residues. Germline V CDR1 and CDR2: LNHDA, SQIVND (reference sequence). CDR3 DNA sequence: TGTGCCAGTAGCCGTGACACACCCGGAGATGAAAAACTGTTTTTT. Translation: CASSRDTPGDEKLFF. The full variable domain, rest sourced from reference TRBV19 and TRBJ1-4, is DGGITQSPKYLFRKEGQNVTLSCEQNLNHDAMYWYRQDPGQGLRLIYYSQIVNDFQKGDIAEGYSVSREKKESFPLTVTSAQKNPTAFYLCASSRDTPGDEKLFFGSGTQLSVL.

The chain recombines TRBV5-1 with TRBJ2-1, with 10 positions matching TRBD2. This CDR3 comprises 17 residues. Per the germline V gene, CDR1 is SGHRS and CDR2 is YFSETQ. After removal of 5 bases from V and 6 bases from J, the junction contained 14 bases not matched to a gene. CDR3 nucleotides: TGCGCCAGCAGGTCCCTATCTAGCGGGAGAGTTCCCAATGAGCAGTTCTTC. Its protein is CASRSLSSGRVPNEQFF.

The chain couples TRBV19 to TRBJ1-5; D remains unclear. V was shortened by 4 bases and J by 7 bases, with 14 bases between the two germline ends. The CDR3 loop spans 14 amino acids. Looked up from germline, CDR1 is LNHDA and CDR2 is SQIVND (reference sequence). The CDR3 is CASSKGRAEQPQHF. The CDR3 bases are TGTGCCAGTAGTAAAGGCCGGGCCGAGCAGCCCCAGCATTTT.

J is TRBJ2-5 and V is TRBV11-2; D may be TRBD1 (5 bases). Looked up from germline, CDR1 is SGHAT and CDR2 is FQNNGV. The V gene lost 3 bases and the J gene lost 8 bases, with 10 bases spanning the gap. The CDR3 sequence is 12 residues long. This CDR3 is CASSFTQGTQYF. For the CDR3, the DNA is TGTGCCAGCAGCTTCACCCAGGGAACCCAGTACTTC. Full variable domain (outside the CDR3, taken from reference TRBV11-2 and TRBJ2-5): EAGVAQSPRYKIIEKRQSVAFWCNPISGHATLYWYQQILGQGPKLLIQFQNNGVVDDSQLPKDRFSAERLKGVDSTLKIQPAKLEDSAVYLCASSFTQGTQYFGPGTRLLVL.

The CDR3 sequence is CATLARTGASRRNEQFF. DNA for the CDR3: TGTGCCACTCTGGCAAGGACAGGGGCCTCCCGGCGGAATGAGCAGTTCTTC. The chain links TRBV19 to TRBJ2-1; TRBD1 aligns across 9 bases. The junction had 20 bases not matched to a gene; V was cut back by 10 bases and J by 7 bases. Looked up from germline, CDR1 is LNHDA and CDR2 is SQIVND (reference sequence). This CDR3 is built from 17 residues.

The gene calls are TRBV5-1 and TRBJ2-2; D is ambiguous. V dropped 0 bases and J dropped 5 bases, with 5 bases sitting between them. The CDR3 is made up of 13 amino acids. Germline loops: CDR1 SGHRS, CDR2 YFSETQ. As DNA, the CDR3 is TGCGCCAGCAGCTTGGACCTTACCGGGGAGCTGTTTTTT. Encoded protein: CASSLDLTGELFF.

The chain is built from TRBV6-5 and TRBJ2-1; 12 bases fit TRBD2. The germline gives CDR1 MNHEY, CDR2 SVGAGI. The trim removed 2 bases at V and 7 bases at J, leaving 6 bases unmatched. This CDR3 region has 16 residues. CDR3 sequence reads: CASSYPSGRAGNEQFF. CDR3 coding DNA: TGTGCCAGCAGTTACCCTAGCGGGAGGGCCGGGAATGAGCAGTTCTTC.

The chain couples TRBV14 to TRBJ2-2; TRBD2 aligns across 11 bases. This CDR3 is built from 16 residues. CDR1 SGHDN and CDR2 FVKESK come from the germline V gene. Trimming took 4 bases from V and 4 from J; bases not matched to a gene: 5. CDR3 nucleotides: TGTGCCAGCAGCCTCGTAGCGGGAGGGACCACCGGGGAGCTGTTTTTT. Translation gives CASSLVAGGTTGELFF. Full variable domain (outside the CDR3, taken from reference TRBV14 and TRBJ2-2): EAGVTQFPSHSVIEKGQTVTLRCDPISGHDNLYWYRRVMGKEIKFLLHFVKESKQDESGMPNNRFLAERTGGTYSTLKVQPAELEDSGVYFCASSLVAGGTTGELFFGEGSRLTVL.

In DNA, the CDR3 is TGTGCCAGCAGTGAAGGGGGGCCAGATACGCAGTATTTT. This translates into CASSEGGPDTQYF. The chain employs TRBV25-1 and TRBJ2-3; D possibly uses TRBD1 or TRBD2 (6 bases each). V lost 2 bases to trimming and J lost 4 bases, with 7 bases between them. Germline values: CDR1 MGHDK, CDR2 SYGVNS. This CDR3 comprises 13 residues. The variable domain in full, completed from reference TRBV25-1 and TRBJ2-3, reads EADIYQTPRYLVIGTGKKITLECSQTMGHDKMYWYQQDPGMELHLIHYSYGVNSTEKGDLSSESTVSRIRTEHFPLTLESARPSHTSQYLCASSEGGPDTQYFGPGTRLTVL.

This chain connects TRBV28 to TRBJ1-1; D unresolved. Germline V gives CDR1 MDHEN, CDR2 SYDVKM. V was cut by 5 bases and J by 4 bases, with 11 bases left in between. The CDR3 contains 13 residues. The CDR3 DNA reads as TGTGCCAGCAGTAAGGCGGTTATCACTGAAGCTTTCTTT. Residues: CASSKAVITEAFF.

The J gene is TRBJ1-2, the V gene TRBV18; tentatively, D is TRBD1 (6 bases). The CDR3 sequence is 15 residues long. CDR1 KGHSH and CDR2 LQKENI come from the germline V gene. Trimming took off 4 bases at V and 3 bases at J, with 15 bases between the two ends. In DNA form, the CDR3 reads TGTGCCAGCTCACTAATCGGACAGACCGACTATGGCTACACCTTC. It encodes CASSLIGQTDYGYTF.

Only one count was recorded for this clone. The chain carries TRBV2 and TRBJ2-7, with D possibly being TRBD1 or TRBD2 (5 bases each). Trimming pared 0 bases from V and 6 bases from J, leaving 24 bases between. CDR1 is SNHLY, CDR2 FYNNEI, per germline. The CDR3 has 18 amino acids. The chain's CDR3 is CASSEALSGVRGLGEQYF. The DNA of the CDR3 is TGTGCCAGCAGTGAAGCGCTTTCCGGGGTTAGGGGATTGGGCGAGCAGTACTTC.

This clone was detected a few times. The rearrangement joins TRBV5-4 to TRBJ1-5, with 8 positions matching TRBD1. CDR1 and CDR2 (germline): SGHNT, YYREEE (reference sequence). The CDR3 covers 13 residues. The junction had 2 bases not matched to a gene; V was cut back by 2 bases and J by 7 bases. The CDR3 protein is CASSLDRGQPQHF. The CDR3 DNA follows: TGTGCCAGCAGCTTAGACAGGGGCCAGCCCCAGCATTTT.

This clone was found a few times. The chain combines TRBV7-6 with TRBJ2-7; 8 nucleotides line up with TRBD2. With V trimmed by 5 bases and J by 2 bases, 5 bases remained unmatched. The CDR3 has 14 amino acids. The V gene's germline CDR1 is SGHVS and CDR2 FNYEAQ. CDR3 residues: CASSLSGSTYEQYF. The CDR3 bases are TGTGCCAGCAGCCTCAGCGGGAGTACCTACGAGCAGTACTTC.

The gene calls are TRBV7-9 and TRBJ2-2; a weak D match, TRBD1 (5 bases). Germline loops: CDR1 SEHNR, CDR2 FQNEAQ (reference sequence). Trimming cost V 0 bases and J 4 bases, with 9 bases left between them. The CDR3 has 15 residues. The CDR3 reads CASSLALGVTGELFF. Here the CDR3 DNA reads TGTGCCAGCAGCTTAGCGCTAGGGGTCACCGGGGAGCTGTTTTTT.

The chain has TRBV5-1 and TRBJ2-1, with 8 bases that match TRBD2. The trim removed 0 bases at V and 6 bases at J, leaving 2 bases unmatched. The CDR3 length is 14 residues. Germline CDR1 is SGHRS and CDR2 is YFSETQ. CDR3 protein: CASSLGLAGNEQFF. The CDR3 region has the DNA TGCGCCAGCAGCTTGGGTCTAGCGGGCAATGAGCAGTTCTTC.

The chain couples TRBV7-2 to TRBJ2-1, with 12 nucleotides matching TRBD2. V was pared by 7 bases and J by 8 bases, with 9 bases of the junction left unmatched. The CDR3 is made up of 15 amino acids. Germline assignment: CDR1 SGHTA and CDR2 FQGNSA. The CDR3 DNA is TGTGCCAGCACCCCGACTAGCGGGAGCGGCCATGAGCAGTTCTTC. Its protein product is CASTPTSGSGHEQFF.

This rearrangement joins TRBV5-1 to TRBJ2-5; the D gene could be TRBD1 or TRBD2 (6 bases each). The CDR3 extends over 13 amino acids. Germline lookup yields CDR1 SGHRS and CDR2 YFSETQ. The V end was cut by 5 bases, the J end by 1 base, with 9 bases between. The CDR3 reads CASSEGGQETQYF. The CDR3 region has the DNA TGCGCCAGCAGTGAGGGGGGCCAAGAGACCCAGTACTTC.

In its sample, this clone was seen once. The chain has TRBV27 and TRBJ2-1; 8 bases are a match to TRBD2. The ends lost 3 bases at V and 13 bases at J; junction bases unmatched: 5. The CDR3 loop spans 12 amino acids. Germline V lookup: CDR1 MNHEY, CDR2 SMNVEV (reference sequence). The chain's CDR3 is CASSFPGRAQFF. CDR3 nucleotides: TGTGCCAGCAGTTTCCCCGGGAGGGCCCAGTTCTTC.

The chain links TRBV7-9 to TRBJ2-3; D is undetermined. The CDR3 length is 13 residues. The V gene's germline CDR1 is SEHNR and CDR2 FQNEAQ (reference sequence). Trimming took off 3 bases at V and 0 bases at J, with 4 bases between the two ends. DNA for the CDR3: TGTGCCAGCAGCTTTGGTAGCACAGATACGCAGTATTTT. Its translation is CASSFGSTDTQYF.

DNA of the CDR3: TGTGCCAGCAGTGATGTAGGGGGTAGCTACAATGAGCAGTTCTTC. This sequence encodes CASSDVGGSYNEQFF. The chain employs TRBV2 and TRBJ2-1; a possible D gene is TRBD1 (6 bases). The V gene lost 3 bases and the J gene lost 3 bases, with 12 bases spanning the gap. The CDR3 loop spans 15 amino acids. From germline, CDR1 is SNHLY and CDR2 FYNNEI.